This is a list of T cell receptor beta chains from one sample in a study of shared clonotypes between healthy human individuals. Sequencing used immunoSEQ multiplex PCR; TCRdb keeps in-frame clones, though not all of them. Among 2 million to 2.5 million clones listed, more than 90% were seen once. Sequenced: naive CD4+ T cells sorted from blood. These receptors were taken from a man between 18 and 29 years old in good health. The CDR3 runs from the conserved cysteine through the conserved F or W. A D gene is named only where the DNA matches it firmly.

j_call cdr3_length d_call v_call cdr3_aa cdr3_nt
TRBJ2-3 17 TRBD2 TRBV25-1 CASSEYILGGRMDTQYF TGTGCCAGCAGTGAATATATTCTTGGCGGGAGAATGGATACGCAGTATTTT
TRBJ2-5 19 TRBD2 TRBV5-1 CASSLAAGLAGGNGETQYF TGCGCCAGCAGCTTGGCAGCGGGACTAGCGGGGGGAAATGGAGAGACCCAGTACTTC
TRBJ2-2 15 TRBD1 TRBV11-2 CASSERGRNTGELFF TGTGCCAGCAGCGAAAGGGGGCGAAACACCGGGGAGCTGTTTTTT
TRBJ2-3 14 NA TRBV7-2 CASSRKFLTDTQYF TGTGCCAGCAGTCGTAAGTTCTTGACAGATACGCAGTATTTT
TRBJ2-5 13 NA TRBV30 CAWSGAAQETQYF TGTGCCTGGAGTGGGGCGGCCCAAGAGACCCAGTACTTC
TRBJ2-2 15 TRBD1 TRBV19 CASARQGADTGELFF TGTGCCAGTGCAAGACAGGGGGCGGACACCGGGGAGCTGTTTTTT
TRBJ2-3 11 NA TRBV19 CASQFTDTQYF TGTGCCAGCCAATTTACAGATACGCAGTATTTT
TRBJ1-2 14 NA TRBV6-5 CASSYSMASYGYTF TGTGCCAGCAGTTACTCGATGGCCAGCTATGGCTACACCTTC
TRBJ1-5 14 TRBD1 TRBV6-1 CASSGGQVNQPQHF TGTGCCAGCAGTGGAGGACAGGTCAATCAGCCCCAGCATTTT
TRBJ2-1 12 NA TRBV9 CASSPWDDEQFF TGTGCCAGCAGCCCATGGGATGATGAGCAGTTCTTC
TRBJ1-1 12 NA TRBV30 CAWHIGVTKAFF TGTGCCTGGCATATAGGGGTTACGAAAGCTTTCTTT
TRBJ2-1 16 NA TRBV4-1 CASSQGDTLGDNEQFF TGCGCCAGCAGCCAGGGAGACACCTTGGGGGACAATGAGCAGTTCTTC
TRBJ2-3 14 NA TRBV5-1 CASSLGPSTDTQYF TGCGCCAGCAGCTTGGGACCCTCCACAGATACGCAGTATTTT
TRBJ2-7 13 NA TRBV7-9 CASSHRQAYEQYF TGTGCCAGCAGCCACCGACAAGCCTACGAGCAGTACTTC
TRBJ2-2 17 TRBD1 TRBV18 CASSPRRTGGPAGELFF TGTGCCAGCTCACCACGTCGGACAGGGGGCCCGGCCGGGGAGCTGTTTTTT
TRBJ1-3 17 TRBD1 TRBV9 CASSVGGQPNSGNTIYF TGTGCCAGCAGCGTAGGGGGACAGCCGAACTCTGGAAACACCATATATTTT
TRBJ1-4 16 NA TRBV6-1 CASSAPILGGNEKLFF TGTGCCAGCAGTGCCCCCATTCTAGGGGGTAATGAAAAACTGTTTTTT
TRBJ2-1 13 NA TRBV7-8 CASRLNTVNEQFF TGTGCCAGCAGACTAAACACCGTCAATGAGCAGTTCTTC
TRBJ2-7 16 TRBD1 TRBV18 CASSPLSGTGVYEQYF TGTGCCAGCTCACCACTATCGGGGACAGGGGTTTACGAGCAGTACTTC
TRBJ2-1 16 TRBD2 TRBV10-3 CAISGGLAGGYNEQFF TGTGCCATCAGTGGAGGTCTAGCGGGGGGGTATAATGAGCAGTTCTTC
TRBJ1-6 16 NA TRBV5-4 CASSSPGDGGNSPLHF TGTGCCAGCAGCTCCCCCGGGGACGGGGGGAATTCACCCCTCCACTTT
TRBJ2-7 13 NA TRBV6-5 CASSYSGSYEQYF TGTGCCAGCAGTTACTCAGGGTCCTACGAGCAGTACTTC
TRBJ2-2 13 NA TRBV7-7 CASSLSGTGELFF TGTGCTAGCAGCTTAAGTGGCACCGGGGAGCTGTTTTTT
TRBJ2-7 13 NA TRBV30 CAWSLGVSYEQYF TGTGCCTGGAGTTTAGGGGTCTCCTACGAGCAGTACTTC
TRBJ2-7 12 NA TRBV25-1 CASSESGWEQYF TGTGCCAGCAGTGAATCTGGGTGGGAGCAGTACTTC
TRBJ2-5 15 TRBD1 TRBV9 CASSVGSQGVGTQYF TGTGCCAGCAGCGTAGGCAGCCAGGGGGTTGGGACCCAGTACTTC
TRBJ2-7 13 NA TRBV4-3 CASSQQAGYEQYF TGCGCCAGCAGCCAACAAGCGGGCTACGAGCAGTACTTC
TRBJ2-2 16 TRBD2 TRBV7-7 CASSPRLAGVGGELFF TGTGCTAGCAGCCCAAGACTAGCGGGAGTTGGCGGGGAGCTGTTTTTT
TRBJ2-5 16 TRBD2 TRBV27 CASSFGTSGLQETQYF TGTGCCAGCAGTTTTGGGACTAGCGGACTCCAAGAGACCCAGTACTTC
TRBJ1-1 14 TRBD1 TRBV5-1 CASSWDSLNTEAFF TGCGCCAGCAGCTGGGACAGCTTGAACACTGAAGCTTTCTTT
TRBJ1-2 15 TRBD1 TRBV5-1 CASSPPGQGAQGYTF TGCGCCAGCAGCCCCCCCGGACAGGGGGCTCAAGGCTACACCTTC
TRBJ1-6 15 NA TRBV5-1 CASSFISSYNSPLHF TGCGCCAGCAGCTTTATCAGCTCCTATAATTCACCCCTCCACTTT
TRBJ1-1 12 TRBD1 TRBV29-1 CSGGTGNTEAFF TGCAGCGGGGGGACAGGGAACACTGAAGCTTTCTTT
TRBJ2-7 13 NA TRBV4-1 CASSQGYYGEQYF TGCGCCAGCAGCCAAGGGTATTACGGCGAGCAGTACTTC
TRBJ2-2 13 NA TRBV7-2 CASSPQGGGELFF TGTGCCAGCAGCCCACAGGGTGGCGGGGAGCTGTTTTTT
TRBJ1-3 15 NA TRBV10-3 CAIRTVGGTGNTIYF TGTGCCATCAGAACCGTTGGAGGAACTGGAAACACCATATATTTT
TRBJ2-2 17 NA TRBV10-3 CAISESFAGTNTGELFF TGTGCCATCAGTGAGTCGTTTGCGGGAACGAACACCGGGGAGCTGTTTTTT
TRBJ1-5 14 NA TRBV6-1 CASSEGLRFQPQHF TGTGCCAGCAGTGAAGGACTGAGGTTTCAGCCCCAGCATTTT
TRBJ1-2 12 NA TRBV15 CATSGGSRGYTF TGTGCCACCAGCGGAGGGTCCAGGGGCTACACCTTC
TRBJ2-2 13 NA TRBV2 CASSTGITGELFF TGTGCCAGCAGTACAGGGATAACCGGGGAGCTGTTTTTT
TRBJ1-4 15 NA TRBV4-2 CASSQDQGTNEKLFF TGTGCCAGCAGCCAAGATCAGGGGACTAATGAAAAACTGTTTTTT
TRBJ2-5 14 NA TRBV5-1 CASSSDRFQETQYF TGCGCCAGCAGCTCTGACAGGTTCCAAGAGACCCAGTACTTC
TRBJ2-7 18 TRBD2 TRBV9 CASSVGLAGPGVSYEQYF TGTGCCAGCAGCGTCGGACTAGCGGGACCGGGCGTCTCCTACGAGCAGTACTTC
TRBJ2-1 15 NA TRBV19 CASKLSGALYNEQFF TGTGCCAGTAAATTATCGGGCGCTCTTTACAATGAGCAGTTCTTC
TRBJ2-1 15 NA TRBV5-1 CASSLTLAGANEQFF TGCGCCAGCAGCTTGACCCTCGCAGGGGCGAATGAGCAGTTCTTC
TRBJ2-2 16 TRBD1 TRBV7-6 CASRMGGTGSTGELFF TGTGCCAGCAGGATGGGGGGGACAGGGTCCACCGGGGAGCTGTTTTTT
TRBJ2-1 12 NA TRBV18 CASSPTASEQFF TGTGCCAGCTCACCAACCGCGAGTGAGCAGTTCTTC
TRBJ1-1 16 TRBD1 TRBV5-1 CASSLVLGQLNTEAFF TGCGCCAGCAGCTTGGTCCTGGGACAGCTCAACACTGAAGCTTTCTTT
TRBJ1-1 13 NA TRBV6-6 CASRPTGNTEAFF TGTGCCAGCAGACCAACCGGGAACACTGAAGCTTTCTTT
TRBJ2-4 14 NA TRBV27 CASGLTRPGYIQYF TGTGCCAGCGGTCTGACTCGACCTGGGTACATTCAGTACTTC